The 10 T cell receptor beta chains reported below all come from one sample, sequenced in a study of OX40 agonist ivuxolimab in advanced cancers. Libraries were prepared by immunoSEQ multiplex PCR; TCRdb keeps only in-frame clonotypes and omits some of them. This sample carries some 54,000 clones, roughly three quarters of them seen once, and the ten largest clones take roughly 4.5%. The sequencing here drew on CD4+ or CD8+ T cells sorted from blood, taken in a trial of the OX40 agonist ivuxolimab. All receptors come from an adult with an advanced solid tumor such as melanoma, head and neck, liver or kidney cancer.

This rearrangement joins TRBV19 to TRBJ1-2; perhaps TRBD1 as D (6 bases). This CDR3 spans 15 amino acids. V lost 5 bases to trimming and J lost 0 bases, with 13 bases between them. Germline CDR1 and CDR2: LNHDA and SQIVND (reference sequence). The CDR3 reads CASSLQGTANYGYTF. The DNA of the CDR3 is TGTGCCAGTAGTCTACAGGGAACTGCTAACTATGGCTACACCTTC. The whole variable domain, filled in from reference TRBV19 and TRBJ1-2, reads DGGITQSPKYLFRKEGQNVTLSCEQNLNHDAMYWYRQDPGQGLRLIYYSQIVNDFQKGDIAEGYSVSREKKESFPLTVTSAQKNPTAFYLCASSLQGTANYGYTFGSGTRLTVV.

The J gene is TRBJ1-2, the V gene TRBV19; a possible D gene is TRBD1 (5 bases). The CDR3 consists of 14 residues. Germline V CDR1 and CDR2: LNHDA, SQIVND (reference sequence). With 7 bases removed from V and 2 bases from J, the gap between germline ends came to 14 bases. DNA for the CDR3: TGTGCCAGTAAGGCCCAGGGAGGCAACTATGGCTACACCTTC. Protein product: CASKAQGGNYGYTF.

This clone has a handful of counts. The CDR3 protein is CASSPGQGSTEAFF. CDR3 nucleotides: TGTGCCAGCTCACCAGGACAGGGTAGCACTGAAGCTTTCTTT. The rearrangement links TRBV18 to TRBJ1-1; 8 nucleotides match TRBD1. In germline, CDR1 is KGHSH, CDR2 LQKENI. V dropped 2 bases and J dropped 4; count of bases not matched to a gene: 3. This CDR3 comprises 14 residues.

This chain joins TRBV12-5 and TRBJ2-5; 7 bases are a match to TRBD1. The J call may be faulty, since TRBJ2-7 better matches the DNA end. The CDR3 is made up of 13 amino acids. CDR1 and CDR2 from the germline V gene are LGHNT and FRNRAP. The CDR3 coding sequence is TGTGCTAGTGGCGGACAGGTCGGATCCGAGCAGTACTTC. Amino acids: CASGGQVGSEQYF.

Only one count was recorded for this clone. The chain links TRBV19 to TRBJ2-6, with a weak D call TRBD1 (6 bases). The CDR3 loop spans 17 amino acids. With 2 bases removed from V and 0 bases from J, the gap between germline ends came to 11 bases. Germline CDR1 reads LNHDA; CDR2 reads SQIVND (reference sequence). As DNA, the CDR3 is TGTGCCAGTAGTATACGACAGGAGAGCTCTGGGGCCAACGTCCTGACTTTC. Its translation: CASSIRQESSGANVLTF.

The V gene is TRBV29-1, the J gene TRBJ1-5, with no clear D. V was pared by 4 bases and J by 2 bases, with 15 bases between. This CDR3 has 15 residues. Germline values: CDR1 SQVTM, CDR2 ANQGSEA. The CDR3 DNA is TGCAGCGTTGCCTCGGGATTCCCGGGCAATCAGCCCCAGCATTTT. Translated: CSVASGFPGNQPQHF.

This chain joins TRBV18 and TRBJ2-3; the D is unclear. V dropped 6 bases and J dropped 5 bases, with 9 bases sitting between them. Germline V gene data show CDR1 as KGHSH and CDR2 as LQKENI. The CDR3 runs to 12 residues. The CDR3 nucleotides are TGTGCCAGCTCCCCCACTGAAGATACGCAGTATTTT. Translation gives CASSPTEDTQYF.

CDR3 sequence reads: CASSRTKGLAGGPGGELFF. CDR3 bases: TGTGCCAGCAGTAGGACCAAGGGACTAGCGGGAGGGCCGGGCGGGGAGCTGTTTTTT. The chain joins TRBV27 to TRBJ2-2; TRBD2 matches 16 bases. The CDR3 is 19 amino acids. Germline V lookup: CDR1 MNHEY, CDR2 SMNVEV (reference sequence). V trimming: 5 bases; J trimming: 7 bases; junction bases outside the gene matches: 13.

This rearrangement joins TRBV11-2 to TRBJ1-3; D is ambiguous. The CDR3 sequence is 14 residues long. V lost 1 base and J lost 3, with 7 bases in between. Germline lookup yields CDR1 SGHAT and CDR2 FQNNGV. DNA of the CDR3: TGTGCCAGCAGCTTAGCAGAGGGTGGAAACACCATATATTTT. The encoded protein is CASSLAEGGNTIYF.

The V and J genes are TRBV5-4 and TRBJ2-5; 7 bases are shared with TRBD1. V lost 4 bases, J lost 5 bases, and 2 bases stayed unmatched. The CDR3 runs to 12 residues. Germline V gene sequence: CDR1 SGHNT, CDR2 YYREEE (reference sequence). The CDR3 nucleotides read TGTGCCAGCAGCCTGACAGGGGAGACCCAGTACTTC. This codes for CASSLTGETQYF.